This is a list of T cell receptor beta chains from one sample in a study of beta chain features in type 1 diabetes. Only in-frame clones appear in the TCRdb table, and some are missing; sequencing was by immunoSEQ multiplex PCR. Here the sample spans hundreds of thousands of clones, 30% being singletons. What was sequenced was naive CD4+ T cells from blood. These TCRs come from a man aged 18 to 30 in good health. Both conserved end residues are part of each CDR3. The D gene is left open where the match is weak. Clone size is not always given. Where it is, it says once, few, many or a class for expanded clones.

j_call: TRBJ2-1; d_call: TRBD2; v_call: TRBV9; clone_size: NA; cdr3_aa: CASSVSGTSGYNEQFF; cdr3_nt: TGTGCCAGCAGCGTTTCCGGGACTAGCGGATACAATGAGCAGTTCTTC
j_call: TRBJ2-2; d_call: TRBD2; v_call: TRBV5-1; clone_size: few; cdr3_aa: CASSWGLANTGELFF; cdr3_nt: TGCGCCAGCAGCTGGGGACTAGCAAACACCGGGGAGCTGTTTTTT
j_call: TRBJ2-1; d_call: NA; v_call: TRBV30; clone_size: NA; cdr3_aa: CACPRTDSYNEQFF; cdr3_nt: TGTGCCTGTCCAAGGACAGACTCCTACAATGAGCAGTTCTTC
j_call: TRBJ1-4; d_call: TRBD1; v_call: TRBV30; clone_size: few; cdr3_aa: CAWGGQAGHEKLFF; cdr3_nt: TGTGCCTGGGGAGGACAGGCGGGGCATGAAAAACTGTTTTTT
j_call: TRBJ1-2; d_call: NA; v_call: TRBV9; clone_size: few; cdr3_aa: CASSVDQTNYGYTF; cdr3_nt: TGTGCCAGCAGCGTAGACCAAACTAACTATGGCTACACCTTC
j_call: TRBJ1-4; d_call: NA; v_call: TRBV6-6; clone_size: NA; cdr3_aa: CASSYAGNEKLFF; cdr3_nt: TGTGCCAGCAGTTATGCAGGGAATGAAAAACTGTTTTTT
j_call: TRBJ2-2; d_call: TRBD1; v_call: TRBV28; clone_size: few; cdr3_aa: CASSPPGQGNTGELFF; cdr3_nt: TGTGCCAGCAGCCCGCCCGGACAGGGTAACACCGGGGAGCTGTTTTTT
j_call: TRBJ2-7; d_call: TRBD1; v_call: TRBV13; clone_size: few; cdr3_aa: CASSLGQGLSYEQYF; cdr3_nt: TGTGCCAGCAGTCTGGGACAGGGGCTAAGCTACGAGCAGTACTTC
j_call: TRBJ2-1; d_call: TRBD1; v_call: TRBV18; clone_size: few; cdr3_aa: CASSPWDRGYNEQFF; cdr3_nt: TGTGCCAGCTCACCATGGGACAGGGGTTACAATGAGCAGTTCTTC
j_call: TRBJ2-7; d_call: NA; v_call: TRBV21-1; clone_size: NA; cdr3_aa: CASGVRDRASYEQYF; cdr3_nt: TGTGCCAGCGGGGTCCGGGACAGGGCCTCCTACGAGCAGTACTTC
j_call: TRBJ2-1; d_call: TRBD2; v_call: TRBV29-1; clone_size: NA; cdr3_aa: CSVVELAGALYNEQFF; cdr3_nt: TGCAGCGTTGTTGAGCTAGCGGGAGCCCTTTACAATGAGCAGTTCTTC
j_call: TRBJ2-7; d_call: NA; v_call: TRBV7-2; clone_size: few; cdr3_aa: CASSLPGYEQYF; cdr3_nt: TGTGCCAGCAGCTTACCGGGCTACGAGCAGTACTTC
j_call: TRBJ2-1; d_call: TRBD2; v_call: TRBV4-3; clone_size: few; cdr3_aa: CASSQARAGGYEQFF; cdr3_nt: TGCGCCAGCAGCCAAGCCAGGGCGGGAGGGTATGAGCAGTTCTTC
j_call: TRBJ1-5; d_call: NA; v_call: TRBV7-2; clone_size: few; cdr3_aa: CASSPTANQPQHF; cdr3_nt: TGTGCCAGCAGCCCTACAGCGAATCAGCCCCAGCATTTT
j_call: TRBJ1-5; d_call: TRBD1; v_call: TRBV30; clone_size: few; cdr3_aa: CAWSGGQGALGNQPQHF; cdr3_nt: TGTGCCTGGAGTGGCGGACAGGGGGCTTTGGGCAATCAGCCCCAGCATTTT
j_call: TRBJ1-2; d_call: NA; v_call: TRBV4-1; clone_size: few; cdr3_aa: CASSQVGGGGYGYTF; cdr3_nt: TGCGCCAGCAGCCAAGTCGGCGGAGGGGGCTATGGCTACACCTTC
j_call: TRBJ2-5; d_call: NA; v_call: TRBV30; clone_size: few; cdr3_aa: CAWGSSVETQYF; cdr3_nt: TGTGCCTGGGGCAGCTCCGTCGAGACCCAGTACTTC
j_call: TRBJ2-1; d_call: NA; v_call: TRBV7-8; clone_size: NA; cdr3_aa: CASSILGDRYNEQFF; cdr3_nt: TGTGCCAGCAGCATTCTTGGGGACCGATACAATGAGCAGTTCTTC
j_call: TRBJ2-1; d_call: TRBD2; v_call: TRBV29-1; clone_size: NA; cdr3_aa: CSAIGTSGSKQFF; cdr3_nt: TGCAGCGCTATAGGGACTAGCGGGAGTAAGCAGTTCTTC
j_call: TRBJ2-2; d_call: TRBD1; v_call: TRBV7-9; clone_size: once; cdr3_aa: CASSATGVATGELFF; cdr3_nt: TGTGCCAGCAGCGCAACAGGGGTGGCCACCGGGGAGCTGTTTTTT
j_call: TRBJ2-3; d_call: NA; v_call: TRBV20-1; clone_size: few; cdr3_aa: CSAVRGDTQYF; cdr3_nt: TGCAGTGCTGTGCGGGGAGATACGCAGTATTTT
j_call: TRBJ2-3; d_call: NA; v_call: TRBV7-2; clone_size: NA; cdr3_aa: CASRKRVLAQTDTQYF; cdr3_nt: TGTGCCAGCAGGAAGAGGGTGCTAGCGCAAACAGATACGCAGTATTTT
j_call: TRBJ2-1; d_call: NA; v_call: TRBV6-6; clone_size: NA; cdr3_aa: CASSPGSYNEQFF; cdr3_nt: TGTGCCAGCAGTCCCGGCTCCTACAATGAGCAGTTCTTC
j_call: TRBJ2-7; d_call: TRBD2; v_call: TRBV4-2; clone_size: few; cdr3_aa: CASSQTGLAAYEQYF; cdr3_nt: TGTGCCAGCAGCCAGACGGGACTAGCGGCCTACGAGCAGTACTTC
j_call: TRBJ2-5; d_call: TRBD1; v_call: TRBV2; clone_size: NA; cdr3_aa: CASSSGTGWETQYF; cdr3_nt: TGTGCCAGCAGCTCCGGGACAGGGTGGGAGACCCAGTACTTC
j_call: TRBJ2-3; d_call: TRBD2; v_call: TRBV7-8; clone_size: few; cdr3_aa: CASSLVGTSSDTQYF; cdr3_nt: TGTGCCAGCAGCTTAGTCGGGACTAGCTCAGATACGCAGTATTTT
j_call: TRBJ2-7; d_call: TRBD1; v_call: TRBV5-1; clone_size: NA; cdr3_aa: CASSHGQGSHEQYF; cdr3_nt: TGCGCCAGCAGCCATGGACAGGGGAGTCACGAGCAGTACTTC
j_call: TRBJ2-1; d_call: TRBD2; v_call: TRBV27; clone_size: NA; cdr3_aa: CASGTWGLAGGEQFF; cdr3_nt: TGTGCCAGCGGAACCTGGGGACTAGCGGGAGGGGAGCAGTTCTTC
j_call: TRBJ1-5; d_call: TRBD1; v_call: TRBV30; clone_size: NA; cdr3_aa: CAWDRGADQPQHF; cdr3_nt: TGTGCCTGGGACAGGGGGGCTGATCAGCCCCAGCATTTT
j_call: TRBJ2-3; d_call: NA; v_call: TRBV23-1; clone_size: NA; cdr3_aa: CASSPPLLRTATDTQYF; cdr3_nt: TGCGCCAGCAGTCCCCCCTTACTGCGGACAGCCACAGATACGCAGTATTTT
j_call: TRBJ1-2; d_call: TRBD1; v_call: TRBV14; clone_size: few; cdr3_aa: CASSQDPGGSGYTF; cdr3_nt: TGTGCCAGCAGCCAAGACCCAGGGGGATCTGGCTACACCTTC
j_call: TRBJ2-3; d_call: NA; v_call: TRBV2; clone_size: few; cdr3_aa: CASSEALATDTQYF; cdr3_nt: TGTGCCAGCAGTGAAGCGCTTGCCACAGATACGCAGTATTTT
j_call: TRBJ2-2; d_call: TRBD1; v_call: TRBV11-1; clone_size: NA; cdr3_aa: CASSPGTGTTGELFF; cdr3_nt: TGTGCCAGCAGCCCCGGGACAGGGACAACCGGGGAGCTGTTTTTT
j_call: TRBJ2-7; d_call: NA; v_call: TRBV29-1; clone_size: NA; cdr3_aa: CSGKIQGDEQYF; cdr3_nt: TGCAGCGGGAAAATACAGGGTGACGAGCAGTACTTC
j_call: TRBJ2-1; d_call: NA; v_call: TRBV27; clone_size: few; cdr3_aa: CASTAGDPSYNEQFF; cdr3_nt: TGTGCCAGCACCGCAGGGGACCCCTCCTACAATGAGCAGTTCTTC
j_call: TRBJ2-4; d_call: TRBD1; v_call: TRBV7-2; clone_size: NA; cdr3_aa: CASSLVFGTENIQYF; cdr3_nt: TGTGCCAGCAGCTTAGTCTTTGGGACAGAAAACATTCAGTACTTC
j_call: TRBJ2-3; d_call: NA; v_call: TRBV7-2; clone_size: few; cdr3_aa: CASSHRGTDTQYF; cdr3_nt: TGTGCCAGCAGCCACAGGGGCACAGATACGCAGTATTTT
j_call: TRBJ2-7; d_call: NA; v_call: TRBV5-1; clone_size: few; cdr3_aa: CASSVQGREVVEQYF; cdr3_nt: TGCGCCAGCAGCGTACAGGGACGCGAGGTCGTCGAGCAGTACTTC
j_call: TRBJ2-1; d_call: TRBD2; v_call: TRBV7-2; clone_size: NA; cdr3_aa: CASSRLAGGYNEQFF; cdr3_nt: TGTGCCAGCAGTCGACTAGCGGGAGGGTACAATGAGCAGTTCTTC
j_call: TRBJ1-5; d_call: NA; v_call: TRBV30; clone_size: few; cdr3_aa: CAWSVPQGWGQPQHF; cdr3_nt: TGTGCCTGGAGTGTACCCCAGGGGTGGGGTCAGCCCCAGCATTTT
j_call: TRBJ2-1; d_call: TRBD2; v_call: TRBV5-6; clone_size: once; cdr3_aa: CASSLAWTSGRSEQFF; cdr3_nt: TGTGCCAGCAGCTTGGCGTGGACTAGCGGGAGGAGTGAGCAGTTCTTC
j_call: TRBJ2-7; d_call: TRBD1; v_call: TRBV9; clone_size: few; cdr3_aa: CASSSYPGQGSGEQYF; cdr3_nt: TGTGCCAGCAGCTCCTATCCGGGACAGGGGTCGGGGGAGCAGTACTTC
j_call: TRBJ2-1; d_call: NA; v_call: TRBV5-1; clone_size: NA; cdr3_aa: CASSLEGGLYNEQFF; cdr3_nt: TGCGCCAGCAGCTTGGAGGGCGGCCTGTACAATGAGCAGTTCTTC
j_call: TRBJ2-3; d_call: NA; v_call: TRBV4-1; clone_size: few; cdr3_aa: CASSQEGDGSTDTQYF; cdr3_nt: TGCGCCAGCAGCCAAGAGGGGGACGGGAGCACAGATACGCAGTATTTT
j_call: TRBJ2-6; d_call: NA; v_call: TRBV2; clone_size: NA; cdr3_aa: CASRKDSSANVLTF; cdr3_nt: TGTGCCAGCAGGAAGGACTCTTCGGCCAACGTCCTGACTTTC
j_call: TRBJ2-7; d_call: NA; v_call: TRBV9; clone_size: NA; cdr3_aa: CASSVGDVSYEQYF; cdr3_nt: TGTGCCAGCAGCGTGGGGGACGTCTCCTACGAGCAGTACTTC
j_call: TRBJ1-2; d_call: NA; v_call: TRBV5-4; clone_size: NA; cdr3_aa: CASSGARAATLDGYTF; cdr3_nt: TGTGCCAGCAGCGGAGCGAGGGCCGCGACCCTAGATGGCTACACCTTC
j_call: TRBJ2-5; d_call: NA; v_call: TRBV5-1; clone_size: few; cdr3_aa: CASRLTQQETQYF; cdr3_nt: TGCGCCAGCCGCTTGACTCAACAAGAGACCCAGTACTTC
j_call: TRBJ2-1; d_call: TRBD2; v_call: TRBV29-1; clone_size: NA; cdr3_aa: CSVEGTSKDNEQFF; cdr3_nt: TGCAGCGTTGAAGGGACTAGCAAGGACAATGAGCAGTTCTTC
j_call: TRBJ2-1; d_call: NA; v_call: TRBV4-3; clone_size: NA; cdr3_aa: CASSQESTRNEQFF; cdr3_nt: TGCGCCAGCAGCCAAGAAAGTACGAGGAATGAGCAGTTCTTC
j_call: TRBJ2-2; d_call: NA; v_call: TRBV7-2; clone_size: few; cdr3_aa: CASSLRLAVGTGELFF; cdr3_nt: TGTGCCAGCAGCTTACGTCTCGCCGTGGGGACCGGGGAGCTGTTTTTT
j_call: TRBJ2-1; d_call: TRBD1; v_call: TRBV7-9; clone_size: NA; cdr3_aa: CASSFETGGFNEQFF; cdr3_nt: TGTGCCAGCAGCTTCGAGACAGGGGGATTTAATGAGCAGTTCTTC
j_call: TRBJ2-3; d_call: NA; v_call: TRBV7-9; clone_size: few; cdr3_aa: CASSFRGDTQYF; cdr3_nt: TGTGCCAGCAGCTTTAGAGGGGATACGCAGTATTTT
j_call: TRBJ2-1; d_call: NA; v_call: TRBV29-1; clone_size: NA; cdr3_aa: CSVGQGTHEQFF; cdr3_nt: TGCAGCGTGGGGCAGGGGACACATGAGCAGTTCTTC